The clone carrying this TCR beta chain was picked up many times. The CDR3 regions of TCR beta were amplified from RNA transcripts. RT-PCR in the first round (using the HTBI primer set) targeted the TCR CDR3. TCRdb reanalysed the multiplex PCR reads using MiXCR and keeps one entry per CDR3 protein. The table records roughly 170,000 distinct CDR3 sequences, roughly 10% of them present only once. The data originate from a study of T cells in Graves' hyperthyroidism and ophthalmopathy. Study as a whole: The blood sample was taken at first diagnosis, before treatment began.

Pregnant or lactating patients were excluded, as were those with uncontrolled infection or other autoimmune disease. The sequence was obtained from a woman aged 18 to 35 with Graves' hyperthyroidism that later progressed to Graves' ophthalmopathy. Input material: blood.

The CDR3 region is CSARDSLQQFF. The CDR3 DNA reads as TGCAGTGCCAGGGACTCCCTGCAGCAGTTCTTC. The chain employs TRBV20-1 and TRBJ2-1; weak D call: TRBD2 (6 bases). Trimming took 6 bases from V and 11 from J, leaving 14 bases between them. The CDR3 is 11 amino acids. Germline V gene lookup returns CDR1 DFQATT and CDR2 SNEGSKA (reference sequence).